In this sample, the clone carrying this TCR beta chain turned up many times. Compared with germline, one end of the junction differs, possibly owing to a read error. Looked up from germline, CDR1 is SGHRS and CDR2 is YFSETQ. CDR3 length: 15 residues. Breast cancer patients provided tissue from their axillary draining lymph nodes. TCRdb called the multiplex PCR reads again in MiXCR, with one record for every CDR3 protein. The sample has over 250,000 distinct CDR3 sequences, roughly 30% seen once. The data belong to a study of breast tumors, draining lymph nodes, adjacent tissues. Sequencing was carried out using axillary lymph node tissue. V and J are TRBV5-1 and TRBJ1-4, with D possibly matching TRBD1 (5 bases). The receptor comes from a female donor with breast cancer. Some clones in this sample may be carry-over from other donors' samples. The CDR3 nucleotides read TGTGCCAGCAGCTTAGGGACTGCAACTAATGAAAAACTGTTTTTT. It translates to CASSLGTATNEKLFF.